Each of the 18 T cell receptor beta chains below was sequenced from the same sample in a study of shared clonotypes between healthy human individuals. This table comes from immunoSEQ multiplex PCR, and its TCRdb copy is limited to in-frame clones, with some not included. Found here are 550,000 to 600,000 clones, roughly 98% of them singletons; the top ten hold approximately 0.3%. CD45RO-negative cells were positively selected for CCR7, leaving out terminally differentiated effector memory CD45RA+ cells. The sequencing sample was made of naive CD8+ T cells sorted from blood. The receptors derive from a man between 25 and 39 years old in good health.

In this sample, this clone turned up a few times. This chain connects TRBV12-5 to TRBJ1-1; D unclear. There are 12 residues in the CDR3. V was shortened by 3 bases and J by 4 bases, with 6 bases between the two germline ends. Germline values: CDR1 LGHNT, CDR2 FRNRAP. CDR3 protein: CASGFTGTEAFF. The DNA of the CDR3 is TGTGCTAGTGGTTTCACGGGCACTGAAGCTTTCTTT.

The chain couples TRBV4-1 to TRBJ2-3; D is undetermined. The CDR3 length is 16 residues. Germline-derived CDR1 and CDR2 are MGHRA and YSYEKL. Trimming cost V 1 base and J 0 bases, with 11 bases left between them. CDR3 sequence reads: CASSQVARQSTDTQYF. The CDR3 bases are TGCGCCAGCAGCCAAGTCGCTCGCCAAAGCACAGATACGCAGTATTTT.

As for this clone: Other DNA sequences of this sample code for an identical CDR3. The chain employs TRBV28 and TRBJ2-1; a possible D gene is TRBD1 (5 bases). CDR3 size: 12 residues. The germline V gene encodes CDR1 MDHEN and CDR2 SYDVKM. V lost 2 bases and J lost 8, with 7 bases in between. This CDR3 is CASSLRGDEQFF. The CDR3 coding sequence is TGTGCCAGCAGTTTAAGGGGCGATGAGCAGTTCTTC.

V usage is TRBV9 and J usage is TRBJ2-7, with 7 bases lining up with TRBD1. Germline loops: CDR1 SGDLS, CDR2 YYNGEE. The CDR3 sequence is 15 residues long. V shed 4 bases, J shed 3 bases, and the junction held 10 bases outside the gene matches. The CDR3 is CASSPSPGQIYEQYF. The CDR3 coding sequence is TGTGCCAGCAGCCCGAGCCCGGGACAGATCTACGAGCAGTACTTC.

The chain carries TRBV5-6 and TRBJ2-7; D unclear. CDR1 is SGHDT, CDR2 YYEEEE, per germline. With 1 base removed from V and 2 bases from J, the gap between germline ends came to 13 bases. CDR3 length: 15 residues. This chain's CDR3 is CASSLYEEPAYEQYF. The CDR3 nucleotides are TGTGCCAGCAGCTTGTATGAGGAGCCGGCCTACGAGCAGTACTTC.

The chain couples TRBV29-1 to TRBJ2-7; TRBD2 is a possible D gene (6 bases). The CDR3 extends over 15 amino acids. Germline CDR1 and CDR2: SQVTM and ANQGSEA. V shed 3 bases and J shed 0 bases, with 15 bases lying between them. In DNA, the CDR3 is TGCAGCGTTGATGGTTGGGGCGGGGCCTCCTACGAGCAGTACTTC. This codes for CSVDGWGGASYEQYF.

J is TRBJ2-5 and V is TRBV7-2, with D maybe TRBD2 (5 bases). Trimming removed 5 bases from V and 6 bases from J, with 10 bases in between. The CDR3 sequence is 12 residues long. Germline lookup yields CDR1 SGHTA and CDR2 FQGNSA. The CDR3 bases are TGTGCCAGCAGCCCAGAGGGTAAGACCCAGTACTTC. Translating it yields CASSPEGKTQYF. The whole variable domain, filled in from reference TRBV7-2 and TRBJ2-5, reads GAGVSQSPSNKVTEKGKDVELRCDPISGHTALYWYRQSLGQGLEFLIYFQGNSAPDKSGLPSDRFSAERTGGSVSTLTIQRTQQEDSAVYLCASSPEGKTQYFGPGTRLLVL.

The chain couples TRBV7-9 to TRBJ1-1, with a tentative D call TRBD1 (5 bases). V lost 1 base to trimming and J lost 4 bases, with 7 bases between them. CDR3 length equals 13 residues. Looked up from germline, CDR1 is SEHNR and CDR2 is FQNEAQ (reference sequence). The CDR3 loop reads CASSLVGRTEAFF. The CDR3 DNA reads as TGTGCCAGCAGCTTAGTGGGGCGCACTGAAGCTTTCTTT.

The V and J genes are TRBV15 and TRBJ2-5; 10 bases are a match to TRBD2. The CDR3 totals 15 residues. V was clipped by 1 base and J by 3 bases; unmatched bases: 2. Germline CDR1 LNHNV, CDR2 YYDKDF (reference sequence). This CDR3 is CATSRGTSGEETQYF. CDR3 in DNA: TGTGCCACCAGCAGAGGGACTAGCGGAGAAGAGACCCAGTACTTC.

This chain links TRBV6-5 with TRBJ2-7; 9 bases map to TRBD1. Trimming at V came to 6 bases and at J to 0 bases, leaving 6 bases not matched to a gene. CDR3 size: 15 residues. From germline, CDR1 is MNHEY and CDR2 SVGAGI. CDR3 in DNA: TGTGCCAGCAGCAACGGACAGGGGAACTCCTACGAGCAGTACTTC. It codes for CASSNGQGNSYEQYF.

The rearrangement joins TRBV10-3 to TRBJ2-7; TRBD2 might be the D (6 bases). The CDR3 contains 19 residues. Trimming took 6 bases from V and 3 from J, leaving 30 bases between them. The germline V gene encodes CDR1 ENHRY and CDR2 SYGVKD. CDR3 in DNA: TGTGCCATCAGCTACGGGTCGTTAACTAGCTTAGGAGGGCTCTACGAGCAGTACTTC. Translation: CAISYGSLTSLGGLYEQYF.

The J gene is TRBJ2-1, the V gene TRBV9, with a possible D match to TRBD1 (6 bases). Trimming pared 4 bases from V and 4 bases from J, leaving 9 bases between. Germline-derived CDR1 and CDR2 are SGDLS and YYNGEE. This CDR3 has 13 residues. CDR3 bases: TGTGCCAGCAGCACCGACAGGTACAATGAGCAGTTCTTC. Translating it yields CASSTDRYNEQFF.

This chain links TRBV7-9 with TRBJ1-4, with unresolved D. The CDR3 totals 14 residues. Germline-derived CDR1 and CDR2 are SEHNR and FQNEAQ (reference sequence). The germline V and J ends were trimmed by 3 bases and 4 bases, with 9 bases remaining between them. The CDR3 reads CASSFEQRNEKLFF. The CDR3 DNA follows: TGTGCCAGCAGCTTCGAACAGCGTAATGAAAAACTGTTTTTT.

The chain carries TRBV6-5 and TRBJ2-1; D perhaps matches TRBD1 (6 bases). Trimming cost V 0 bases and J 8 bases, with 17 bases left between them. CDR3 size: 16 residues. Per germline, CDR1 MNHEY and CDR2 SVGAGI. The CDR3 region has the DNA TGTGCCAGCAGTTACTCGAGGGGGAGTAGGTTGGATGAGCAGTTCTTC. It specifies CASSYSRGSRLDEQFF.

The chain couples TRBV4-1 to TRBJ2-7; D remains ambiguous. Germline V lookup: CDR1 MGHRA, CDR2 YSYEKL. V gave up 0 bases and J gave up 0 bases, with 12 bases separating them. The CDR3 covers 16 residues. CDR3 bases: TGCGCCAGCAGCCAAGATCTAGGAGTCTCCTCCTACGAGCAGTACTTC. Amino acids: CASSQDLGVSSYEQYF.

The chain couples TRBV9 to TRBJ2-2; 7 bases map to TRBD2. The J segment lost 3 bases and the V segment lost 0 bases, leaving 8 bases of the junction unmatched. CDR1 is SGDLS and CDR2 is YYNGEE in the germline V gene. The CDR3 loop spans 17 amino acids. The CDR3 reads CASSVARREPYTGELFF. Here the CDR3 DNA reads TGTGCCAGCAGCGTAGCTCGGCGGGAGCCATACACCGGGGAGCTGTTTTTT.

The chain is built from TRBV30 and TRBJ2-7; perhaps TRBD2 as D (5 bases). The germline CDR1 and CDR2 sequences are GTSNPN and SVGIG (reference sequence). This CDR3 has 16 residues. V was cut by 2 bases and J by 4 bases, with 21 bases left in between. For the CDR3, the DNA is TGTGCCTGGAGTATGTTGGGCGGACTGCCAACTTACGAGCAGTACTTC. Its protein is CAWSMLGGLPTYEQYF.

Written as DNA, the CDR3 is TGTGCCAGCAGCCGACCGGGACAGCCGTCCTACGAGCAGTACTTC. The encoded protein is CASSRPGQPSYEQYF. The chain combines TRBV5-4 with TRBJ2-7; TRBD1 matches at 7 bases. Germline assignment: CDR1 SGHNT and CDR2 YYREEE (reference sequence). This CDR3 region has 15 residues. Losses at the gene ends were 4 bases for V and 1 base for J; bases not matched to a gene: 8.